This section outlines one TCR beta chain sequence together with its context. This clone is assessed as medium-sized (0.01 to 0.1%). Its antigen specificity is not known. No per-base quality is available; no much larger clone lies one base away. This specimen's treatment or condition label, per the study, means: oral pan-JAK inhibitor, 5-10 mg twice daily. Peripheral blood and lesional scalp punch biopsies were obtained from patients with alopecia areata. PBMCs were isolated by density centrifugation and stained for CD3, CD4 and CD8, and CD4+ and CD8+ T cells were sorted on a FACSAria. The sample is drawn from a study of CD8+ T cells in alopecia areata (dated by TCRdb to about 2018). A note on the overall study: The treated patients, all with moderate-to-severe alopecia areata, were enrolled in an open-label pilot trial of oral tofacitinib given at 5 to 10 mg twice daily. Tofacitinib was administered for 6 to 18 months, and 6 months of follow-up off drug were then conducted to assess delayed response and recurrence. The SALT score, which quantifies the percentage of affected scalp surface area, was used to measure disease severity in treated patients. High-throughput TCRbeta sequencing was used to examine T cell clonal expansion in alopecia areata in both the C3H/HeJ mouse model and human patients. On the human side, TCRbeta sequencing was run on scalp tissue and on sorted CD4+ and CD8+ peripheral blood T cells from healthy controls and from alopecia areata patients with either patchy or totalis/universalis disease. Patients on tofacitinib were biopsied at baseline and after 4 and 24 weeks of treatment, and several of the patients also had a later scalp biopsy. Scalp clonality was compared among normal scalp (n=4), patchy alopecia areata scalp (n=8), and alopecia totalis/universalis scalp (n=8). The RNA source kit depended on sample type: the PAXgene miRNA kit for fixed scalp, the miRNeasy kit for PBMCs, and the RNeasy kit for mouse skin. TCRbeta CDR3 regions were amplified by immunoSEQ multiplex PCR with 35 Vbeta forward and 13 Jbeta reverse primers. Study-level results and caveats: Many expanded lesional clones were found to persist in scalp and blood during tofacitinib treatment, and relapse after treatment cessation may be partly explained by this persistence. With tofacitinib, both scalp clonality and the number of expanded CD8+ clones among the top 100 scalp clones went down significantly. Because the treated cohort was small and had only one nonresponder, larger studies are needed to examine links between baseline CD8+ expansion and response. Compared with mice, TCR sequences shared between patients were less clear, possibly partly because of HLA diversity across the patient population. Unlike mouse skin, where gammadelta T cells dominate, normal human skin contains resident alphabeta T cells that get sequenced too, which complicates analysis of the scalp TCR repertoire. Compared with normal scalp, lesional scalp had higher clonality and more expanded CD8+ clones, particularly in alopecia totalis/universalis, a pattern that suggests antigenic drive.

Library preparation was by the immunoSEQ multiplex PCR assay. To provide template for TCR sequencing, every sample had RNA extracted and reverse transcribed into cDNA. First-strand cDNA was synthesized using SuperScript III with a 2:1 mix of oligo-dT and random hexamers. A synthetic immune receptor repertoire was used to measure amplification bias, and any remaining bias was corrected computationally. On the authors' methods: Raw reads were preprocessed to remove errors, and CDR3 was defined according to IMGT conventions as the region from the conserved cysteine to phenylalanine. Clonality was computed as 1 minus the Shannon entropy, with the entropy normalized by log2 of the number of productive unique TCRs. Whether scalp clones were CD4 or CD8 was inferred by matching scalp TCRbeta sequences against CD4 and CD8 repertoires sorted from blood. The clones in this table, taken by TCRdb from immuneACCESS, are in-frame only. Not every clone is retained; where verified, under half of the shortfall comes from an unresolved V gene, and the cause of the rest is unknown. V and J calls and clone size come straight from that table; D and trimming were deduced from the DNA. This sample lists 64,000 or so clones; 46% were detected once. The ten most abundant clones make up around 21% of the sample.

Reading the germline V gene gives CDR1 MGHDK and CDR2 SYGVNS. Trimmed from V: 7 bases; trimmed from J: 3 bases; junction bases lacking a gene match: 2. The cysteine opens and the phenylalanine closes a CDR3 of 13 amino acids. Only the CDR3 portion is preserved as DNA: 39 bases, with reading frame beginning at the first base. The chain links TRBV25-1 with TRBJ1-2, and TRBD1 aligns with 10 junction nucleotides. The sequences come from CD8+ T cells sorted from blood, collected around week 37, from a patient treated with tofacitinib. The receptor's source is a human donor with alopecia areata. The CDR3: CASIGTGDYGYTF. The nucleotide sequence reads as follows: TGTGCCAGCATAGGGACAGGGGACTATGGCTACACCTTC.